The source of this T cell receptor (beta chain) is a study of shared clonotypes between healthy human individuals. Study information: Per donor, three plates held CD4 naive cells, three held CD4 memory, two held CD8 naive and one held CD8 memory.

Whole-study findings and limits: Rarefaction indicated that sorted-subset sequencing remained incomplete although depth was large.

This CDR3 contains 15 residues. In germline, CDR1 is SGHVS, CDR2 FNYEAQ. Between the trimmed V and J ends, which lost 1 base and 5 bases, there was a span of 12 bases. Here immunoSEQ multiplex PCR was the method, and the copy in TCRdb shows in-frame clones only, minus some. The table lists some 1,600,000 clones, 95% to 99% of them singletons. Points on this clone: The antigen remains undetermined.

The source of this sequence is a man younger than 45 in good health. Sequencing was done on a sample of naive CD4+ T cells sorted from blood. As for subset: CD45RA+ positively selected. The chain couples TRBV7-6 to TRBJ2-1; D is unclear. The CDR3 is CASSLGPTINNEQFF. CDR3 nucleotide sequence: TGTGCCAGCAGCTTAGGCCCAACAATTAACAATGAGCAGTTCTTC. The variable domain in full, with the rest retrieved from reference TRBV7-6 and TRBJ2-1, is GAGVSQSPRYKVTKRGQDVALRCDPISGHVSLYWYRQALGQGPEFLTYFNYEAQQDKSGLPNDRFSAERPEGSISTLTIQRTEQRDSAMYRCASSLGPTINNEQFFGPGTRLTVL.